This T cell receptor beta chain is drawn from a study of beta chain features in type 1 diabetes. Study-level background: Cell yields, gender and age were similar in healthy donors and patients. Broader study findings: Significant though moderate, a shortening of TCRB CDR3s appeared in all four CD4+ subsets of Type 1 diabetes patients. No resolution was reached here on whether HLA type influences TCRB rearrangement.

This CDR3 comprises 17 residues. The V segment lost 4 bases and the J segment 3 bases; nucleotides outside the gene matches: 15. The germline V gene has CDR1 SGHDN and CDR2 FVKESK. Expressed TCRB transcripts were sequenced because the entire RNA isolate underwent reverse transcription. The assay was immunoSEQ multiplex PCR, and TCRdb's table has in-frame clones only and misses some. The sample carries tens of thousands of clones, 68% recorded once. This clone was seen once. Antigen specificity is unknown. The clonotype originates from a woman in her 40s with type 1 diabetes. The gene calls are TRBV14 and TRBJ2-7; 7 nucleotides align to TRBD2. The sequenced sample consisted of stem cell memory CD4+ T cells from blood. For the CDR3, the DNA is TGTGCCAGCAGCCCCCGCCACTTCGGCGGGGACTACTACGAGCAGTACTTC. Amino acids: CASSPRHFGGDYYEQYF.